The 9 T cell receptor beta chains listed next were all sequenced from one sample in a study of blood T cell repertoires in COVID-19. Sequencing used immunoSEQ multiplex PCR; TCRdb keeps in-frame clones, though not all of them. The sample lists 300,000 to 400,000 clones; just over 85% were seen once. Source material: PBMCs or T cells enriched from blood (not recorded which). The source is a woman between 40 and 55 years old with acute COVID-19.

V and J are TRBV19 and TRBJ2-3, with 8 bases that match TRBD1. The CDR3 loop spans 13 amino acids. Trimming removed 6 bases from V and 6 bases from J; junction bases left unmatched: 5. Germline-derived CDR1 and CDR2 are LNHDA and SQIVND (reference sequence). CDR3 sequence (DNA): TGTGCCAGTAGCCCGGACAGGGTGGATACGCAGTATTTT. It translates to CASSPDRVDTQYF. The whole variable domain, filled in from reference TRBV19 and TRBJ2-3, reads DGGITQSPKYLFRKEGQNVTLSCEQNLNHDAMYWYRQDPGQGLRLIYYSQIVNDFQKGDIAEGYSVSREKKESFPLTVTSAQKNPTAFYLCASSPDRVDTQYFGPGTRLTVL.

This clone was observed a single time. V gene TRBV7-9 combines with J gene TRBJ1-3; D is unresolved. Germline V lookup: CDR1 SEHNR, CDR2 FQNEAQ (reference sequence). The length of the CDR3 is 18 residues. The V end was cut by 4 bases, the J end by 0 bases, with 19 bases between. The CDR3 nucleotides are TGTGCCAGCAGCTCACCATACTACCACACGAGCTCTGGAAACACCATATATTTT. This gives the protein CASSSPYYHTSSGNTIYF.

The chain employs TRBV5-8 and TRBJ1-5; possible D gene TRBD1, 5 bases. The germline V gene has CDR1 SGHTS and CDR2 YDEGEE. V lost 3 bases to trimming and J lost 6 bases, with 16 bases between them. The CDR3 length is 15 residues. This chain's CDR3 is CASSSNGGMGQPQHF. The CDR3, as DNA: TGTGCCAGCAGCTCCAACGGGGGTATGGGTCAGCCCCAGCATTTT.

There are a few counts of this clone. This rearrangement joins TRBV10-3 to TRBJ2-2, with TRBD2 identical over 10 bases. Germline V gene lookup returns CDR1 ENHRY and CDR2 SYGVKD. Germline trimming cut 4 bases from V and 7 bases from J; bases unmatched to any gene: 12. The CDR3 spans 17 residues. CDR3 DNA sequence: TGTGCCATCAGTGGGGCTAGCGGGAGCGAGGGCGGCGGGGAGCTGTTTTTT. This translates into CAISGASGSEGGGELFF.

The chain joins TRBV5-1 to TRBJ1-1; unclear D gene. Germline loops: CDR1 SGHRS, CDR2 YFSETQ. The CDR3 is 14 residues long. V was clipped by 0 bases and J by 2 bases, with 8 bases between them. In DNA form, the CDR3 reads TGCGCCAGCAGCTTGGGCTCAGGAAACACTGAAGCTTTCTTT. Translating it yields CASSLGSGNTEAFF.

The genes are TRBV19 and TRBJ2-7, with D perhaps matching TRBD1 (5 bases). This CDR3 region has 13 residues. V lost 5 bases to trimming and J lost 6 bases, with 14 bases between them. CDR1 is LNHDA, CDR2 SQIVND, per germline (reference sequence). The CDR3 spells CASSRRSTGEQYF. Here the CDR3 DNA reads TGTGCCAGTAGTCGTAGGAGTACAGGCGAGCAGTACTTC.

The genes are TRBV11-1 and TRBJ1-2; TRBD1 agrees at 8 bases. The CDR3 has 13 residues. The germline V gene has CDR1 SGHAT and CDR2 FQDESV (reference sequence). V gave up 6 bases and J gave up 3 bases; unmatched junction bases: 3. The CDR3 here is CASRPTGDYGYTF. In nucleotides, the CDR3 is TGTGCCAGCAGGCCGACAGGGGACTATGGCTACACCTTC.

The rearrangement uses TRBV2 and TRBJ2-2, with a weak D call TRBD1 (5 bases). CDR3 size: 16 residues. Trimming stripped 4 bases from V and 6 bases from J, with 18 bases between. Germline CDR1 and CDR2: SNHLY and FYNNEI. CDR3 loop: CASSVFRAARAGELFF. The CDR3 DNA sequence: TGTGCCAGCAGTGTATTTCGGGCCGCCAGGGCCGGGGAGCTGTTTTTT.

The table lists this clone with a count of one. The chain employs TRBV27 and TRBJ1-6, with D possibly TRBD1 on 5 matching bases. V lost 5 bases and J lost 7, with 9 bases in between. CDR1 MNHEY and CDR2 SMNVEV come from the germline V gene (reference sequence). The CDR3 sequence is 13 residues long. CDR3 protein: CASSLRQNSPLHF. DNA for the CDR3: TGTGCCAGCAGTCTCCGACAGAATTCACCCCTCCACTTT.